These 16 T cell receptor beta chains came from one sample sequenced in a study of T cell repertoires in cytomegalovirus infection. TCRdb redid the calling of the reads with MiXCR, one entry per CDR3 protein. This sample has hundreds of thousands of distinct CDR3 sequences, with 25% to 35% found just once. No antigens are known for them. Sample: cultured PBMCs, taken from culture after CMV antigen stimulation. The receptors stem from a human donor in good health (CMV status not recorded). Some clones in this sample may be carry-over from other donors' samples.

This clonotype showed up many times. The chain recombines TRBV4-1 with TRBJ2-1, with 9 bases fitting TRBD2. CDR1 and CDR2 from the germline V gene are MGHRA and YSYEKL. The CDR3 extends over 14 amino acids. Losses at the gene ends were 5 bases for V and 5 bases for J; bases not matched to a gene: 4. The CDR3 DNA reads TGCGCCAGCAGCGTAAGACTAGCGGACAATGAGCAGTTCTTC. It yields the protein CASSVRLADNEQFF.

This clonotype was found a few times. The genes are TRBV4-3 and TRBJ1-1, with D tentatively TRBD1 (5 bases). CDR1 is LGHNA and CDR2 is YSLEER in the germline V gene. The CDR3 loop spans 17 amino acids. The germline V and J ends were trimmed by 0 bases and 0 bases, with 14 bases remaining between them. CDR3 nucleotide sequence: TGCGCCAGCAGCCAAGATATACTGGCAGGGTTGAACACTGAAGCTTTCTTT. Its translation: CASSQDILAGLNTEAFF.

The chain links TRBV7-6 to TRBJ2-7, with 8 nucleotides matching TRBD2. This CDR3 has 15 residues. Germline CDR1 and CDR2: SGHVS and FNYEAQ. The ends lost 1 base at V and 2 bases at J; junction bases unmatched: 4. The CDR3 loop reads CASSLDSGNPYEQYF. The CDR3, as DNA: TGTGCCAGCAGCTTAGATAGCGGGAATCCCTACGAGCAGTACTTC.

This clonotype turned up a few times. The chain employs TRBV18 and TRBJ2-7; weak D call: TRBD2 (5 bases). The CDR3 runs 14 residues. V shed 4 bases and J shed 7 bases, with 17 bases lying between them. The V gene's germline CDR1 is KGHSH and CDR2 LQKENI. In nucleotides, the CDR3 is TGTGCCAGCTCACAGGGAGAACTAGGTCGAGAGCAGTACTTC. Protein sequence: CASSQGELGREQYF.

Only a few counts were recorded for this clonotype. CDR3 residues: CASSPRFGAKNIQYF. CDR3 sequence (DNA): TGCGCCAGCAGCCCTAGATTTGGGGCCAAAAACATTCAGTACTTC. V usage is TRBV4-3 and J usage is TRBJ2-4; D uncertain. Germline-derived CDR1 and CDR2 are LGHNA and YSLEER. Trimming stripped 4 bases from V and 1 base from J, with 11 bases between. The CDR3 has 15 residues.

This chain links TRBV2 with TRBJ1-1, with D possibly matching TRBD1 (5 bases). V was trimmed by 10 bases and J by 0 bases, leaving 9 bases between them. This CDR3 region has 12 residues. The germline gives CDR1 SNHLY, CDR2 FYNNEI. The CDR3 DNA reads TGTGCCATTGGGGGGATGAACACTGAAGCTTTCTTT. Translated, it gives CAIGGMNTEAFF.

This clonotype was seen at least ten times. The chain carries TRBV6-5 and TRBJ2-7; maybe TRBD1 (6 bases). From germline, CDR1 is MNHEY and CDR2 SVGAGI. The CDR3 is 13 amino acids. Trimming took off 0 bases at V and 4 bases at J, with 7 bases between the two ends. DNA of the CDR3: TGTGCCAGCAGTTACTCCACAGGGTACGAGCAGTACGTC. It codes for CASSYSTGYEQYV.

This clonotype was counted many times. This chain uses TRBV7-2 with TRBJ1-2, with a tentative D call TRBD1 (6 bases). The CDR3 is 14 residues long. Per the germline V gene, CDR1 is SGHTA and CDR2 is FQGNSA. V lost 5 bases, J lost 3 bases, and 13 bases lay in between. The DNA for the CDR3 is TGTGCCAGCAGCCCGGGACAATTTGACTATGGCTACACCTTC. Protein product: CASSPGQFDYGYTF.

In its sample, this clonotype was seen once. The rearrangement links TRBV28 to TRBJ1-3; D gene ambiguous. The CDR3 is 12 residues long. CDR1 MDHEN and CDR2 SYDVKM come from the germline V gene. V shed 9 bases and J shed 2 bases, with 8 bases lying between them. This chain's CDR3 is CASCPTGNTIYF. Here the CDR3 DNA reads TGTGCCAGTTGCCCCACTGGAAACACCATATATTTT.

This rearrangement joins TRBV12-3 or TRBV12-4 to TRBJ2-1, with 13 bases that match TRBD2. Trimming at V came to 8 bases and at J to 9 bases, leaving 7 bases not matched to a gene. The CDR3 is made up of 14 amino acids. The CDR3 DNA follows: TGTGCCAGCCACGGACTAGCGGGAGAAAGTGAGCAGTTCTTC. It yields the protein CASHGLAGESEQFF.

The chain joins TRBV15 to TRBJ1-1; D gene uncertain. Deletions cut 2 bases from V and 1 base from J, with 5 bases between. The germline V gene encodes CDR1 LNHNV and CDR2 YYDKDF (reference sequence). The CDR3 totals 13 residues. Written as DNA, the CDR3 is TGTGCCACCAGCAGACAGCCGAACACTGAAGCTTTCTTT. Protein: CATSRQPNTEAFF.

This clonotype was picked up one time. The CDR3 region is CATKGSYSYNEQFF. DNA of the CDR3: TGTGCCACCAAAGGGAGCTACTCCTACAATGAGCAGTTCTTC. The chain carries TRBV6-5 and TRBJ2-1; tentative D call: TRBD2 (5 bases). This CDR3 region has 14 residues. Germline values: CDR1 MNHEY, CDR2 SVGAGI. The V end was cut by 10 bases, the J end by 0 bases, with 13 bases between.

This clonotype was detected a few times. The V call is TRBV7-9, the J call TRBJ2-7, with 7 bases fitting TRBD1. The V and J ends lost 3 bases and 2 bases, in that order; junction bases with no gene match: 1. The CDR3 is 13 residues long. CDR1 is SEHNR and CDR2 is FQNEAQ in the germline V gene (reference sequence). The CDR3 is CASSLQGAYEQYV. CDR3 coding DNA: TGTGCCAGCAGCTTGCAGGGGGCCTACGAGCAGTACGTC.

This clonotype showed up just a few times. This chain uses TRBV4-3 with TRBJ2-4, with D perhaps TRBD1 (6 bases). This CDR3 has 15 amino acids. Per germline, CDR1 LGHNA and CDR2 YSLEER. Trimming left V 1 base short and J 7 bases short, with 14 bases between. CDR3 protein: CASSQGTDPGNIQYF. The CDR3 nucleotides read TGCGCCAGCAGCCAAGGGACAGACCCCGGGAACATTCAGTACTTC.

The chain links TRBV12-3 or TRBV12-4 to TRBJ1-2; unclear D gene. The V gene lost 0 bases and the J gene lost 7 bases, with 12 bases spanning the gap. This CDR3 has 14 residues. In nucleotides, the CDR3 is TGTGCCAGCAGTTTAGCGCCGGGGTCTGTTGGCTACACCTTC. Translation gives CASSLAPGSVGYTF.

The chain carries TRBV5-1 and TRBJ2-1; 14 bases map to TRBD2. CDR1 is SGHRS, CDR2 YFSETQ, per germline. The V and J ends lost 3 bases and 9 bases, in that order; junction bases with no gene match: 11. The CDR3 has 17 amino acids. CDR3 loop: CASSSGLAGGDNSEQFF. Written as DNA, the CDR3 is TGCGCCAGCAGCTCCGGACTAGCGGGAGGTGACAATAGTGAGCAGTTCTTC.